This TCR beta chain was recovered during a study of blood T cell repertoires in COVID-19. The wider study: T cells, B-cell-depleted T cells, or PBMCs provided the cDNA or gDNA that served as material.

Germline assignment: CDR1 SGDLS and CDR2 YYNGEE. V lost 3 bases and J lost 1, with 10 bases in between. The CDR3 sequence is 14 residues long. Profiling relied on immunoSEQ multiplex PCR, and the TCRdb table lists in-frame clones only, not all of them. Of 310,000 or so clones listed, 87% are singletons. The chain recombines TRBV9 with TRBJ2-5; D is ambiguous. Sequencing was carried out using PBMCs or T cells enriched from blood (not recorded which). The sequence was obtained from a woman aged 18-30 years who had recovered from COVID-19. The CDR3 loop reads CASSAGVGQETQYF. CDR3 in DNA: TGTGCCAGCAGCGCCGGAGTTGGCCAAGAGACCCAGTACTTC.